The source of this T cell receptor beta chain is a study of blood T cell repertoires in COVID-19. As for the study in general: There were acute and convalescent COVID-19 samples, and they came from the United States, Italy and Spain.

The CDR3 runs 17 residues. Germline V lookup: CDR1 SGHNT, CDR2 YENEEA. The trim removed 4 bases at V and 0 bases at J, leaving 6 bases unmatched. Method: immunoSEQ multiplex PCR; TCRdb's copy keeps in-frame clones and lacks some. The sample includes 210,000 or so clones, roughly four fifths of them seen just once. Participants were aged about 18 to 100 years, lived in over 20 US areas, and enrolled virtually. The sample consisted of PBMCs or T cells enriched from blood (not recorded which). The receptor was isolated from a man aged 55 to 70 who had recovered from COVID-19. The V gene is TRBV11-3, the J gene TRBJ2-6; 7 bases match TRBD2. The CDR3 loop reads CASSSGGLPSGANVLTF. Here the CDR3 DNA reads TGTGCCAGCAGCTCGGGGGGACTTCCCTCTGGGGCCAACGTCCTGACTTTC.